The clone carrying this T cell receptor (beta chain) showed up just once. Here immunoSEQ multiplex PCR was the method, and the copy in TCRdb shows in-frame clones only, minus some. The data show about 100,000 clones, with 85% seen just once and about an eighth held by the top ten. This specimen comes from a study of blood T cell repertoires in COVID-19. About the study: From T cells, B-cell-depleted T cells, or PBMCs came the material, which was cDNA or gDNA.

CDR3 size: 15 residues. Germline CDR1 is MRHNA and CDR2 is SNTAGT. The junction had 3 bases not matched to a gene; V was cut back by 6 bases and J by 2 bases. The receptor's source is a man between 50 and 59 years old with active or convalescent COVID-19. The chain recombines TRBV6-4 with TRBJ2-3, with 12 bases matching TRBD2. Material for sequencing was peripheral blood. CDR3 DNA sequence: TGTGCCAGCAGGGGACTAGCGGGCGACACAGATACGCAGTATTTT. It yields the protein CASRGLAGDTDTQYF.